This T cell receptor beta chain emerged from a study of blood T cell repertoires in COVID-19 (dated by TCRdb to 2018 to 2021). About the investigation overall: The collaborator samples originated in the United States, Italy and Spain and spanned the acute and convalescent phases of COVID-19. Where available, HLA class I and class II types were obtained from metadata supplied by the sample provider rather than from assay-based typing. A freely available public database, intended as a resource for researchers studying the immune response to SARS-CoV-2, is where the repertoires were released. Sample metadata almost always included a de-identified subject ID, COVID-19 status, age in years and sex. The samples were drawn from the first 160 participants of the ongoing ImmuneRACE study and from under 1,500 subjects provided by 6 global collaborators. The dataset comprised deeply sampled blood TCRbeta repertoires from subjects exposed to, actively infected with, or recovered from COVID-19. The material from the prospective study consisted of cDNA or gDNA derived from T cells, B-cell-depleted T cells, or PBMCs. What the study reported, not specific to this receptor: How much clinical and demographic metadata was included differed by source and by participant, and the metadata was provided uncurated.

TCRbeta CDR3 regions were amplified from genomic DNA using the immunoSEQ Assay, a bias-controlled multiplex PCR. In the original analysis: The number of nucleated cells in each sample was estimated from the amplification of reference gene primers within the assay. Sequence reads were collapsed and filtered to measure the absolute abundance of every unique TCRbeta CDR3 rearrangement. For each sample, productive Simpson clonality was calculated as the square root of Simpson's diversity index over productive rearrangements. TCRdb stores this immuneACCESS table with in-frame sequences only. Part of the clones is absent; in the studies checked, under half of the shortfall reflects unresolved V genes, and no reason is known for the rest. The DNA was the basis for D and trimming; V, J and clone size are from that table. The sample table shows about 90,000 clones, and 89% are seen once. Clones ranked in the top ten supply more than 3% of the sample.

The collaborating institutions used their own protocols to collect whole blood in K2EDTA tubes. For TCRbeta analysis, collaborators shipped samples as frozen whole blood, isolated PBMCs, or DNA extracted from either of those sample types. Sequences LNHDA (CDR1) and SQIVND (CDR2) are obtained from the germline V gene (reference sequence). The CDR3 has 16 amino acids, counting the end cysteine and phenylalanine. Of the read, only the CDR3 DNA is kept; its 48 bases are in frame from base 1. The germline V and J ends show losses of 2 bases and 7 bases respectively, and no gene match explains 10 bases of the junction. Notes on this clone: The clone's antigen remains unknown. No much larger clone is present one base from it, and per-base qualities are unavailable.

This receptor was identified in a woman aged 70-85 years with acute or convalescent COVID-19. Sequences were obtained from peripheral blood. This sequence uses TRBV19 and TRBJ2-1; 8 central bases correspond to TRBD1. The CDR3 reads as follows: CASSIPSTGTGNEQFF. The DNA sequence reads TGTGCCAGTAGTATACCGTCGACAGGGACAGGAAATGAGCAGTTCTTC.